Listed here is a single T cell receptor beta chain. This record belongs to a study of blood T cell repertoires in COVID-19. Turning to the study itself: COVID-19 samples from acute and convalescent phases originated in the United States, Italy and Spain. The analysed material was cDNA or gDNA that came from T cells, B-cell-depleted T cells, or PBMCs.

This CDR3 is built from 13 residues. Trimming shortened V by 5 bases and J by 5 bases, and 10 bases separated the two germline ends. Germline V CDR1 and CDR2: SNHLY, FYNNEI. As handled by the study authors: Scientists estimated how many nucleated cells there were by amplifying reference gene primers. Profiled with immunoSEQ multiplex PCR; TCRdb holds only in-frame clones, not every one. V, J and clone size derive from that table, while D and trimming were established from the DNA sequence. Of about 59,000 clones listed, approximately 79% are singletons. This receptor was identified in a man aged 55 to 70 with acute or convalescent COVID-19. The chain uses TRBV2 and TRBJ1-5; a weak D match, TRBD1 (5 bases). The sample consisted of peripheral blood. CDR3 loop: CASSYTGDQPQHF. CDR3 bases: TGTGCCAGCAGTTACACAGGTGATCAGCCCCAGCATTTT. The full variable domain, in which reference TRBV2 and TRBJ1-5 provide the parts outside the CDR3, is EPEVTQTPSHQVTQMGQEVILRCVPISNHLYFYWYRQILGQKVEFLVSFYNNEISEKSEIFDDQFSVERPDGSNFTLKIRSTKLEDSAMYFCASSYTGDQPQHFGDGTRLSIL.